The next 9 T cell receptor beta chains were all read from a single sample in a study of T cells in women clearing cervical HPV infection (dated by TCRdb to 2016 to 2018). Libraries were built with the immunoSEQ multiplex PCR assay. TCRdb's version of the immuneACCESS table is confined to in-frame rearrangements and falls short of the full clone set. An unresolved V gene accounts for under half of the shortfall where checked; the remainder is of unknown origin. This sample's clone table shows about 33,000 clones. The top ten clonotypes cover 7.8% of the sample. Sequencing was done on a sample of blood buffy coat. These receptors were collected from a woman between 18 and 69 years old with a cervical HPV16 infection that either progressed to CIN3+ or cleared (not recorded which).

Regarding this clone: The read is 3 residues too short to cover the CDR3 end, so that end is filled in from the germline J gene. The chain links TRBV5-8 to TRBJ2-1, with D possibly TRBD2 on 6 matching bases. Germline V gives CDR1 SGHTS, CDR2 YDEGEE. This CDR3 comprises 14 residues. The V and J ends lost 5 bases and 9 bases respectively, with 18 bases between them. Partial CDR3 DNA: TGTGCCAGCAGTTCCGGACTATCCCCTCTTGAG. Amino acids: CASSSGLSPLE. The CDR3, in full, reads CASSSGLSPLEQFF.

Note on this clone: The read finishes 3 residues shy of the CDR3 end, and the germline J gene is used to complete it. V is TRBV30 and J is TRBJ2-1; D is unclear. In germline, CDR1 is GTSNPN, CDR2 SVGIG (reference sequence). Between the trimmed V and J ends, which lost 1 base and 4 bases, there was a span of 8 bases. The CDR3 covers 13 residues. The CDR3 sequence is CAWSDGFYNEQFF. The CDR3 DNA, read in part, is TGTGCCTGGAGTGACGGTTTTTACAATGAG.

On this clone itself: The read terminates 3 residues ahead of where the CDR3 ends, so the germline J gene completes it. V is TRBV20-1 and J is TRBJ2-7, with 11 bases fitting TRBD2. Germline V lookup: CDR1 DFQATT, CDR2 SNEGSKA (reference sequence). The CDR3 is 14 amino acids. Trimming took 3 bases from V and 3 from J; bases not matched to a gene: 4. CDR3 bases read: TGCAGTGCTAGGACTAGCGGGAACCTCTACGAG. This translates into CSARTSGNLYE. The entire CDR3 reads CSARTSGNLYEQYF.

As for this clone: Sequencing ends 3 residues short of the CDR3 end; the germline J gene provides the rest. The chain is built from TRBV5-1 and TRBJ2-1; D is possibly TRBD1 (5 bases). V was clipped by 2 bases and J by 3 bases, with 9 bases between them. Germline V gene sequence: CDR1 SGHRS, CDR2 YFSETQ. The length of the CDR3 is 14 residues. The chain's CDR3 is CASSFSRGYNEQFF. CDR3 DNA (partial): TGCGCCAGCAGCTTTTCTAGGGGCTACAATGAG.

Concerning this clone: The read comes to an end 3 residues before the CDR3 does, leaving the germline J gene to fill in the end. This chain links TRBV2 with TRBJ2-1, with TRBD2 matching 12 bases. Germline CDR1 reads SNHLY; CDR2 reads FYNNEI. The V gene end was trimmed by 6 bases and the J gene end by 8 bases; junction bases not matched to a gene: 2. CDR3 size: 13 residues. CDR3 DNA, as far as it was read: TGTGCCAGCAGCAGGACTAGCGGGGATGAG. Its translation is CASSRTSGDE. The complete CDR3 sequence is CASSRTSGDEQFF.

The CDR3 here is CASSQDSPSGDRTDTQYF. The CDR3 bases that were read are TGTGCCAGCAGCCAAGATTCGCCTAGCGGGGACCGCACAGATACG. V is TRBV3-1 (or the pseudogene TRBV3-2) and J is TRBJ2-3; 9 bases line up with TRBD2. The CDR3 extends 3 residues past the end of the read, so its final part is completed from the germline J gene. This CDR3 is built from 18 residues. Germline values: CDR1 LGHDT, CDR2 YNNKEL (reference sequence). With 0 bases clipped from V and 1 base from J, the junction kept 8 bases outside the gene matches.

In regard to this clone: The read terminates 3 residues ahead of where the CDR3 ends, so the germline J gene completes it. The chain couples TRBV7-6 to TRBJ1-2; D is unresolved. This CDR3 spans 13 amino acids. Germline CDR1 reads SGHVS; CDR2 reads FNYEAQ. CDR3 bases read: TGTGCCAGCAGCTTAGCTAGCGGAGATACC. This encodes CASSLASGDT. The full CDR3 protein is CASSLASGDTYTF.

As to this clone: The observed sequence ends 3 residues before the CDR3 terminus, with the missing tail filled in from the germline J gene. J is TRBJ2-1 and V is TRBV19, with D perhaps matching TRBD1 (5 bases). Germline V gives CDR1 LNHDA, CDR2 SQIVND (reference sequence). This CDR3 comprises 14 residues. Trimming took 9 bases from V and 4 from J, leaving 16 bases between them. The sequenced part of the CDR3 DNA is TGTGCCAGCAGGGCCTCCGCCCTATACAATGAG. It translates to CASRASALYNE. In full, the CDR3 reads CASRASALYNEQFF.

For this clone: The sequenced fragment ends 3 residues before the CDR3 boundary, so the rest is inferred from the germline J gene. The chain combines TRBV29-1 with TRBJ2-2; D not resolved. The germline V gene encodes CDR1 SQVTM and CDR2 ANQGSEA. Trimming left V 2 bases short and J 1 base short, with 8 bases between. CDR3 length: 14 residues. CDR3: CSVELHLNTGELFF. Incomplete CDR3 DNA: TGCAGCGTTGAACTGCACTTGAACACCGGGGAG.